A selection of T cell receptor beta chains follows, all from one sample in a study of blood T cell repertoires in COVID-19. The table came from immunoSEQ multiplex PCR; TCRdb's copy has only in-frame clones and leaves some out. Counted here are approximately 160,000 clones, around 85% occurring once; the ten biggest clones make up approximately 1.2%. Sequences were obtained from peripheral blood. The receptors derive from a man aged 55 to 70 who had recovered from COVID-19. The CDR3 runs from the conserved cysteine through the conserved F or W. Each record gives: V gene, clone size, D gene, J gene, CDR3 protein, CDR3 DNA. The D gene is left open where the match is weak. Only part of the rows carry a size: once, few, many, or a class if the clone is expanded.

TRBV19	-	TRBD2	TRBJ2-7	CASRRASGSYEQYF	TGTGCCAGCCGGCGGGCTAGCGGCTCCTACGAGCAGTACTTC
TRBV10-3	once	TRBD1	TRBJ1-5	CAISDRGGQPQHF	TGTGCCATCAGCGACAGGGGAGGTCAGCCCCAGCATTTT
TRBV29-1	-	-	TRBJ2-5	CSVEERREETQYF	TGCAGCGTTGAAGAGCGCCGGGAGGAGACCCAGTACTTC
TRBV7-2	-	TRBD1	TRBJ1-5	CASSLVGQAGQPQHF	TGTGCCAGCAGCTTAGTAGGACAGGCAGGACAGCCCCAGCATTTT
TRBV6-5	-	TRBD2	TRBJ2-1	CASRSSGSFNEQFF	TGTGCCAGCAGGTCCAGCGGGAGCTTCAATGAGCAGTTCTTC
TRBV6-5	once	TRBD1	TRBJ2-7	CASGDRNYEQYF	TGTGCCAGCGGGGACAGAAACTACGAGCAGTACTTC
TRBV6-5	-	-	TRBJ1-2	CASSYNRGESSYGYTF	TGTGCCAGCAGTTACAATCGCGGGGAATCCAGCTATGGCTACACCTTC
TRBV9	-	-	TRBJ1-1	CASSSSTTGTTEAFF	TGTGCCAGCAGCTCCTCCACTACAGGGACCACTGAAGCTTTCTTT
TRBV3-1/TRBV3-2	-	-	TRBJ1-4	CASSQERGKLFF	TGTGCCAGCAGCCAAGAACGGGGTAAACTGTTTTTT
TRBV7-6	-	TRBD1	TRBJ2-7	CASSPGQGAYEQYF	TGTGCCAGCAGCCCCGGACAGGGGGCTTACGAGCAGTACTTC
TRBV15	-	TRBD2	TRBJ2-2	CATRSGGAGGELFF	TGTGCCACCAGGAGCGGGGGGGCCGGCGGGGAGCTGTTTTTT
TRBV2	-	-	TRBJ2-2	CASSEIVGGRNVGELFF	TGTGCCAGCAGTGAAATCGTCGGAGGACGAAACGTCGGGGAGCTGTTTTTT
TRBV6-5	-	-	TRBJ2-1	CASSIVPYNEQFF	TGTGCCAGCAGTATAGTACCTTACAATGAGCAGTTCTTC
TRBV30	once	-	TRBJ2-2	CAWSVLGTGELFF	TGTGCCTGGAGTGTACTAGGCACCGGGGAGCTGTTTTTT
TRBV5-4	-	-	TRBJ2-7	CASKGAGEQYF	TGTGCCAGCAAGGGGGCGGGAGAGCAGTACTTC
TRBV2	-	-	TRBJ1-5	CASSWTEHQPQHF	TGTGCCAGCAGTTGGACAGAACATCAGCCCCAGCATTTT
TRBV6-5	-	-	TRBJ1-1	CASSYSGGGTEAFF	TGTGCCAGCAGTTACTCCGGGGGGGGGACTGAAGCTTTCTTT
TRBV18	-	TRBD1	TRBJ1-6	CASSRDIAATGGYNSPLHF	TGTGCCAGCTCACGAGATATTGCCGCGACAGGGGGTTATAATTCACCCCTCCACTTT
TRBV10-3	few	-	TRBJ2-7	CAISETSSYEQYF	TGTGCCATCAGTGAGACATCCTCCTACGAGCAGTACTTC
TRBV5-4	few	TRBD2	TRBJ2-3	CASSLERGGRPDTQYF	TGTGCCAGCAGCCTCGAGCGGGGGGGAAGACCAGATACGCAGTATTTT
TRBV7-3	-	TRBD1	TRBJ2-5	CASSFGQGSGTQYF	TGTGCCAGCAGCTTTGGACAGGGGAGCGGGACCCAGTACTTC
TRBV30	-	TRBD1	TRBJ1-1	CASVLQGRTEAFF	TGTGCCTCAGTATTACAGGGGAGGACTGAAGCTTTCTTT
TRBV27	-	-	TRBJ2-7	CASSSHRGKYEQYF	TGTGCCAGCAGTTCCCACCGGGGGAAATACGAGCAGTACTTC
TRBV4-2	-	-	TRBJ2-2	CASSQDRNTGELFF	TGTGCCAGCAGCCAAGATAGGAACACCGGGGAGCTGTTTTTT
TRBV23-1	-	TRBD1	TRBJ1-1	CASRTAFTDRENTEAFF	TGCGCCAGCAGAACTGCGTTTACTGACAGGGAGAACACTGAAGCTTTCTTT
TRBV11-2	-	-	TRBJ2-1	CASEANNEQFF	TGTGCCAGCGAAGCTAACAATGAGCAGTTCTTC
TRBV7-3	-	TRBD2	TRBJ2-3	CASSFRAGETDTQYF	TGTGCCAGCAGCTTTAGAGCGGGGGAGACAGATACGCAGTATTTT
TRBV19	-	-	TRBJ1-2	CASSMGSGMAGHGYTF	TGTGCCAGTAGTATGGGTTCAGGCATGGCCGGTCATGGCTACACCTTC
TRBV5-3	few	TRBD1	TRBJ2-6	CARSTGDSLLTGANVLTF	TGTGCCAGAAGCACCGGGGACAGCTTACTCACTGGGGCCAACGTCCTGACTTTC
TRBV7-8	-	-	TRBJ1-3	CASSADRTYSGNTIYF	TGTGCCAGCAGCGCCGACAGGACATACTCTGGAAACACCATATATTTT
TRBV30	-	-	TRBJ2-7	CAWTLSQGQQDEQYF	TGTGCCTGGACTCTGTCCCAGGGGCAGCAAGACGAGCAGTACTTC